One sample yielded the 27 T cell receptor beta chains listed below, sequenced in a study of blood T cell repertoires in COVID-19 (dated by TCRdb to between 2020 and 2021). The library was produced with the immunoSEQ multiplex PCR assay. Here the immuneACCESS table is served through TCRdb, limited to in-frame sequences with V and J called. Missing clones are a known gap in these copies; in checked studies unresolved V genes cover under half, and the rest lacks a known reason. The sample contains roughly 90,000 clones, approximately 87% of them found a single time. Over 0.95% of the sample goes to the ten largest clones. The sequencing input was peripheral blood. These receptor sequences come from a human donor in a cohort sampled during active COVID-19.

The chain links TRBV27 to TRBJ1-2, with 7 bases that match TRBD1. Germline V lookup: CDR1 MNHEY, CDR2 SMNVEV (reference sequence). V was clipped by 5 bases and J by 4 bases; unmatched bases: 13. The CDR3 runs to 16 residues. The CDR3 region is CASSTLRQGGGYGYTF. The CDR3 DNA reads TGTGCCAGCAGTACACTCCGACAGGGAGGTGGCTATGGCTACACCTTC.

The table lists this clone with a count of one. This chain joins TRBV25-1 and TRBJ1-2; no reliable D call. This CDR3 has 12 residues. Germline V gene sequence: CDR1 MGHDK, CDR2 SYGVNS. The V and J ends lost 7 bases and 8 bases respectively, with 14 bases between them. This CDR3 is CASNRAGIGYTF. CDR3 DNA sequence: TGTGCCAGCAACCGAGCGGGAATCGGCTACACCTTC.

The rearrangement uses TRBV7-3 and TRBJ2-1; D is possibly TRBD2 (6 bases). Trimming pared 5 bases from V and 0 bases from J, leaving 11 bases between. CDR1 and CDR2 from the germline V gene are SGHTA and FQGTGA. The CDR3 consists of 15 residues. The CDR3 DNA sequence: TGTGCCAGCAGCCGCGGGGAGAGCTCCTACAATGAGCAGTTCTTC. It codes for CASSRGESSYNEQFF.

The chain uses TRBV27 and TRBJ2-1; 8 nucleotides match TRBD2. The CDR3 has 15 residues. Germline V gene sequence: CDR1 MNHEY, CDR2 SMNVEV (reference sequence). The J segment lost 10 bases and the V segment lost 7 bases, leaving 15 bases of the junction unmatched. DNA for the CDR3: TGTGCCAGCACCTTTACGGGGACTAGTGGGGGGGAGCAGTTCTTC. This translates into CASTFTGTSGGEQFF.

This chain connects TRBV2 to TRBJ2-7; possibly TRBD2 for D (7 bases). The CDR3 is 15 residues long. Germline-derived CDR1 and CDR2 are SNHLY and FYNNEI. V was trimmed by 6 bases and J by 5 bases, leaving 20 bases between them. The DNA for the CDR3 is TGTGCCAGCAGGTTACAGGGTGGGGGAGGGCACGAGCAGTACTTC. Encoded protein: CASRLQGGGGHEQYF. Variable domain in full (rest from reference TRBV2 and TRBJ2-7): EPEVTQTPSHQVTQMGQEVILRCVPISNHLYFYWYRQILGQKVEFLVSFYNNEISEKSEIFDDQFSVERPDGSNFTLKIRSTKLEDSAMYFCASRLQGGGGHEQYFGPGTRLTVT.

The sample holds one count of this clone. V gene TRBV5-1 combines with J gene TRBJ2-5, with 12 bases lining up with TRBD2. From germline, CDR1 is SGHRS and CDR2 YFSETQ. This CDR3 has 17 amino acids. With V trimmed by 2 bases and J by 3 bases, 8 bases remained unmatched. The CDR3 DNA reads TGCGCCAGCAGCTTTGGAGCTAGCGGGAGGGCCGAAGAGACCCAGTACTTC. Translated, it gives CASSFGASGRAEETQYF.

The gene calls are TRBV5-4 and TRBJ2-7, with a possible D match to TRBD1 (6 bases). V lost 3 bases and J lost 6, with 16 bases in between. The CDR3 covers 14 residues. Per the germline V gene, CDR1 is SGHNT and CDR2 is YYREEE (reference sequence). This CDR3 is CASSSETGSREQYF. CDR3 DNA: TGTGCCAGCAGCTCTGAAACAGGGTCTCGCGAGCAGTACTTC.

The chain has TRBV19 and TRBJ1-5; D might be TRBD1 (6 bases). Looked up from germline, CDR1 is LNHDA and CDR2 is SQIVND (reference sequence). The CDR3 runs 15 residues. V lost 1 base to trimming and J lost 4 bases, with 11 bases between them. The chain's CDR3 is CASSIGTVGNQPQHF. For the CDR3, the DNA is TGTGCCAGTAGTATAGGGACAGTTGGGAATCAGCCCCAGCATTTT.

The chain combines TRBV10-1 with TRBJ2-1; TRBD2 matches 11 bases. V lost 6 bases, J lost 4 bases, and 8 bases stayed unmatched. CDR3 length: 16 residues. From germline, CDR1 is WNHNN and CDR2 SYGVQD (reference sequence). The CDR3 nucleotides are TGCGCCAGCAGCCCCACCGGGACTAGCGGTTACAATGAGCAGTTCTTC. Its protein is CASSPTGTSGYNEQFF.

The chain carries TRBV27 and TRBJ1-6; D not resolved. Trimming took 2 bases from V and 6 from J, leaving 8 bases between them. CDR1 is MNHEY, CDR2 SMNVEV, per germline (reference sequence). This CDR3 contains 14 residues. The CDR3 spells CASSLGRFNSPLHF. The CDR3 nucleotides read TGTGCCAGCAGTTTAGGCAGGTTTAATTCACCCCTCCACTTT.

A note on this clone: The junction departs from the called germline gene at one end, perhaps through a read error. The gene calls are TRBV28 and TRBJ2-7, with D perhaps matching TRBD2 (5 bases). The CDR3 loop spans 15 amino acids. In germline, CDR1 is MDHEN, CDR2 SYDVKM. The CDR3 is CTSTPEAPHSYEQYF. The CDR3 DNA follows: TGTACCAGCACCCCGGAGGCTCCCCACTCCTACGAGCAGTACTTC.

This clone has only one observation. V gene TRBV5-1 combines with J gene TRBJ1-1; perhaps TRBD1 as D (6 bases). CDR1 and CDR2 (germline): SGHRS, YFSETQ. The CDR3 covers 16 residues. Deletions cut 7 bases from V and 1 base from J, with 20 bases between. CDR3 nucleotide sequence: TGCGCCAGCCTTCTAGGGGGGGCGGGAGCGAACACTGAAGCTTTCTTT. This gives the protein CASLLGGAGANTEAFF. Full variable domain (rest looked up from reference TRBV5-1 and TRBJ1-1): KAGVTQTPRYLIKTRGQQVTLSCSPISGHRSVSWYQQTPGQGLQFLFEYFSETQRNKGNFPGRFSGRQFSNSRSEMNVSTLELGDSALYLCASLLGGAGANTEAFFGQGTRLTVV.

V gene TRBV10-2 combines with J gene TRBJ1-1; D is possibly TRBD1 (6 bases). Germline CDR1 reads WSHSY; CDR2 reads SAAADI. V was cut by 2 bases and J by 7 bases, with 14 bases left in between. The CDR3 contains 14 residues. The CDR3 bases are TGCGCCAGCAGTGAGGCAGGGGAAGTAAGTGAAGCTTTCTTT. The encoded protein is CASSEAGEVSEAFF.

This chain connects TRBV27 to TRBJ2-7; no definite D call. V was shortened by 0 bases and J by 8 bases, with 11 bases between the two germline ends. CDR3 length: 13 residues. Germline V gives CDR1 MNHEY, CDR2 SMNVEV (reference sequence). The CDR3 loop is CASSLSRPIKQYF. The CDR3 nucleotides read TGTGCCAGCAGTTTATCGAGGCCAATTAAGCAGTACTTC.

CDR3 nucleotide sequence: TGCGCCAGCGGACTAGCGGGAACCAACCAAGAGACCCAGTACTTC. It is translated as CASGLAGTNQETQYF. The chain joins TRBV4-1 to TRBJ2-5; 12 bases line up with TRBD2. J gave up 0 bases and V 8 bases, and 4 bases lay outside the gene matches. The germline CDR1 and CDR2 sequences are MGHRA and YSYEKL. The CDR3 extends over 15 amino acids.

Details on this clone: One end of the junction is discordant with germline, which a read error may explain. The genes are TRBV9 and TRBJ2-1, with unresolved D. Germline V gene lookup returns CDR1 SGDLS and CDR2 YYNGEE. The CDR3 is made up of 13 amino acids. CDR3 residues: CASSSPGYSEQFF. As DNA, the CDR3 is TGTGCCAGCAGCTCCCCCGGATACAGTGAGCAGTTCTTC.

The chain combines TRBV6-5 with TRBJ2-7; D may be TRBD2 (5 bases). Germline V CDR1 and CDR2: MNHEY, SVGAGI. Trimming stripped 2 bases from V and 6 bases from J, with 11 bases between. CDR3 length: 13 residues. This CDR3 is CASSYGQEAEQYF. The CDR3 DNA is TGTGCCAGCAGTTACGGGCAGGAGGCCGAGCAGTACTTC.

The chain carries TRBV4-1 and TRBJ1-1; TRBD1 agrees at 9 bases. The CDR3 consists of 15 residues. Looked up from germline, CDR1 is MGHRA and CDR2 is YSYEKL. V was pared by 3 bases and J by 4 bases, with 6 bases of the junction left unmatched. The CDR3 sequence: CASSQNRGLVTEAFF. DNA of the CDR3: TGCGCCAGCAGCCAGAACAGGGGGCTCGTCACTGAAGCTTTCTTT.

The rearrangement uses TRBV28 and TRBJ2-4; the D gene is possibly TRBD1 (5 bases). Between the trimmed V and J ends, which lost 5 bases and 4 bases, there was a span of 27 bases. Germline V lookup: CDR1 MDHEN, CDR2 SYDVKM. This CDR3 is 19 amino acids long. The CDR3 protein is CASSAPVGSKVGLKNIQYF. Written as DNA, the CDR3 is TGTGCCAGCAGTGCCCCTGTGGGATCGAAAGTGGGGCTGAAAAACATTCAGTACTTC.

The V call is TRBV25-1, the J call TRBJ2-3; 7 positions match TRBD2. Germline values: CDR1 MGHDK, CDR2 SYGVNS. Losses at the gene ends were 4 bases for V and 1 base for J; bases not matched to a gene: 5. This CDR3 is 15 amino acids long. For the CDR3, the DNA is TGTGCCAGCAGTGCCGGACTAGACGGCACAGATACGCAGTATTTT. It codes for CASSAGLDGTDTQYF.

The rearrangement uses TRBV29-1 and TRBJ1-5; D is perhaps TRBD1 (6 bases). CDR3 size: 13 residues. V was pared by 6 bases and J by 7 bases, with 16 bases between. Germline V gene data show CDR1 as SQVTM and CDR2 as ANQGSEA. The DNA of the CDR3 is TGCAGCGTCTGGGGGGGGCTCGGGCAGCCCCAGCATTTT. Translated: CSVWGGLGQPQHF.

The CDR3 spells CASSIGTGHNEQFF. CDR3 DNA: TGTGCCAGCAGCATCGGGACTGGACACAATGAGCAGTTCTTC. The chain employs TRBV7-6 and TRBJ2-1, with a weak D call TRBD2 (6 bases). Germline V CDR1 and CDR2: SGHVS, FNYEAQ. V was cut by 5 bases and J by 5 bases, with 13 bases left in between. This CDR3 is 14 amino acids long.

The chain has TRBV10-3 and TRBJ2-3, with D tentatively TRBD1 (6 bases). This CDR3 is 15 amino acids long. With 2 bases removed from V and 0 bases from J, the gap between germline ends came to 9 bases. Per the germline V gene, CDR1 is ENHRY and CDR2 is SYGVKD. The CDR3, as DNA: TGTGCCATCAGTGAGGGGACAACTAGCACAGATACGCAGTATTTT. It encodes CAISEGTTSTDTQYF.

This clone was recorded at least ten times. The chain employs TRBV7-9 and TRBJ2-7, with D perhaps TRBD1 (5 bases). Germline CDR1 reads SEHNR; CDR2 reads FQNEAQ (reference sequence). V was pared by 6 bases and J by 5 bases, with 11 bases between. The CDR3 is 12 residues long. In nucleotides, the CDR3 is TGTGCCAGCAGAAAGGGGCTCCACGAGCAGTACTTC. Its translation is CASRKGLHEQYF.

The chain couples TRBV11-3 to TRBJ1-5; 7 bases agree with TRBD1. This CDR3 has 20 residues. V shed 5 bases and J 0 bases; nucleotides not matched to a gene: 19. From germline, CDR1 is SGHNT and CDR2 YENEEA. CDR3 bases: TGTGCCAGCAGCAACCCCACCGAGGACAGGCCCCCGCATAGCAATCAGCCCCAGCATTTT. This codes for CASSNPTEDRPPHSNQPQHF.

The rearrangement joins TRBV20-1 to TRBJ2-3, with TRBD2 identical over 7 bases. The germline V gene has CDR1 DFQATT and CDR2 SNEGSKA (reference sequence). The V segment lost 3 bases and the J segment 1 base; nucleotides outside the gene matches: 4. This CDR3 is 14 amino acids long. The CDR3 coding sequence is TGCAGTGCTAGTATTACTAGCGGCACAGATACGCAGTATTTT. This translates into CSASITSGTDTQYF.

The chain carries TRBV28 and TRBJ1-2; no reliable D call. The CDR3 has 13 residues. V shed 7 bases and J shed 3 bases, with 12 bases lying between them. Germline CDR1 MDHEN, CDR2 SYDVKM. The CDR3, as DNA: TGTGCCAGCACCCCAGACACCTACTATGGCTACACCTTC. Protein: CASTPDTYYGYTF.